The entry that follows covers one TCR beta chain sequence. Its antigen is not known. This sample stems from a study of identifying expanded T cells in peripheral blood. This CDR3 region has 15 residues. Trimming at V came to 6 bases and at J to 5 bases, leaving 11 bases not matched to a gene. The V gene's germline CDR1 is MNHNS and CDR2 SASEGT. Data came from immunoSEQ multiplex PCR; TCRdb stores just in-frame clones and leaves some out. The table lists 75,000 to 90,000 clones, about 90% of them singletons. Collection occurred without any documented infections or immune events in donors. Findings and limits, study-wide: Roughly two-week clone count variance significantly increased as total template count grew. Differentially abundant clones: 1 to 1.5 between replicates, 16.4 at approximately two weeks, 19 at four.

The sequenced sample was blood. This sequence originates from a person between 18 and 70 years old in good health. The rearrangement uses TRBV6-1 and TRBJ1-1, with TRBD1 matching over 8 bases. The CDR3 coding sequence is TGTGCCAGCAGGCCCGGACAGGGCGGGAAGACTGAAGCTTTCTTT. Amino acid sequence: CASRPGQGGKTEAFF.